The entry below gives a single TCR beta chain sequence along with its context. The data were obtained in a study of blood T cell repertoires in COVID-19. Measured with immunoSEQ multiplex PCR; TCRdb has only the in-frame clones, and not every one. The sample carries roughly 54,000 clones, 87% recorded once. Trimming at V came to 5 bases and at J to 1 base, leaving 9 bases not matched to a gene. The CDR3 runs 16 residues. The germline gives CDR1 MDHEN, CDR2 SYDVKM. This chain uses TRBV28 with TRBJ2-7; 9 bases match TRBD1. The receptor's source is an older woman with COVID-19, enrolled during active disease. Material for sequencing was peripheral blood. Here the CDR3 DNA reads TGTGCCAGCAGTGGGGGGGACAGGGCCATTTCCTACGAGCAGTACTTC. Protein: CASSGGDRAISYEQYF.